This T cell receptor beta chain was identified during a study of T cell responses to AZD1222 COVID-19 vaccine. This CDR3 contains 13 residues. Deletions cut 1 base from V and 2 bases from J, with 5 bases between. CDR1 is SGHVS, CDR2 FQNEAQ, per germline. The data were produced by immunoSEQ multiplex PCR, yet TCRdb's version contains in-frame clones alone and is incomplete. The sample has around 99,000 clones; around 91% are singletons. The sequences come from peripheral blood, collected on day 0 of AZD1222 vaccination. The V and J genes are TRBV7-8 and TRBJ1-2; D remains ambiguous. The sequence was obtained from an adult in good health. The CDR3 loop reads CASSLGGNYGYTF. CDR3 coding DNA: TGTGCCAGCAGCTTAGGAGGAAACTATGGCTACACCTTC.